This T cell receptor beta chain appears in the sequencing data of a study of T cells in Graves' hyperthyroidism and ophthalmopathy. What was amplified from RNA transcripts were TCR beta CDR3 regions. RT-PCR in the first round (using the HTBI primer set) targeted the TCR CDR3. In TCRdb, the multiplex PCR reads were re-called with MiXCR into one record per CDR3 protein. The sample lists 550,000 to 650,000 distinct CDR3 sequences, around 13% occurring once. Hyperthyroidism had been newly diagnosed in patients aged 18 to 65, and its duration was under 2 months. The blood was taken when hyperthyroidism was first diagnosed, before any ophthalmopathy symptoms showed up. The trim removed 4 bases at V and 0 bases at J, leaving 5 bases unmatched. This CDR3 comprises 15 residues. The germline gives CDR1 DFQATT, CDR2 SNEGSKA (reference sequence).

This receptor was obtained from a woman between 25 and 40 years old with Graves' hyperthyroidism that later progressed to Graves' ophthalmopathy. The V and J genes are TRBV20-1 and TRBJ2-3; 9 nucleotides align to TRBD2. Sequenced sample: blood. The CDR3 region has the DNA TGCAGTGCTAAACGACTAGCGGCTAGCACAGATACGCAGTATTTT. It codes for CSAKRLAASTDTQYF.